Reported below is one TCR beta chain. This specimen comes from a study of blood T cell repertoires in COVID-19. The CDR3 is 15 amino acids. V dropped 5 bases and J dropped 3 bases, with 17 bases sitting between them. Germline values: CDR1 MGHDK, CDR2 SYGVNS. The table came from immunoSEQ multiplex PCR; TCRdb's copy has only in-frame clones and leaves some out. The sample has around 270,000 clones, around 89% seen once. The chain uses TRBV25-1 and TRBJ2-7; a possible D gene is TRBD1 (5 bases). The sequencing sample was made of peripheral blood. The TCR comes from a man aged 35-49 years with acute or convalescent COVID-19. The CDR3 sequence is CASSSPKRQHYEQYF. The CDR3 region has the DNA TGTGCCAGCAGTTCTCCCAAAAGACAGCACTACGAGCAGTACTTC.